The 32 T cell receptor beta chains given below trace back to one sample, sequenced in a study of technical replicates of blood from a few donors. Some clones are missing from TCRdb's copy, which holds only in-frame ones; the method was immunoSEQ multiplex PCR. The table lists 45,000 to 50,000 clones, 92% of them singletons. The sample was PBMCs. The receptors derive from a human donor in good health. Some clones in this sample may be carry-over from other donors' samples.

The chain employs TRBV12-5 and TRBJ2-7, with 7 bases matching TRBD1. The germline V gene has CDR1 LGHNT and CDR2 FRNRAP. This CDR3 is 13 amino acids long. The V gene end was trimmed by 7 bases and the J gene end by 1 base; junction bases not matched to a gene: 4. CDR3 protein: CASAPDRSYEQYF. The CDR3, as DNA: TGTGCTAGTGCTCCGGACAGGTCCTACGAGCAGTACTTC.

The V and J genes are TRBV29-1 and TRBJ2-1, with TRBD2 as a possible D gene (6 bases). Germline values: CDR1 SQVTM, CDR2 ANQGSEA. Trimming took 2 bases from V and 1 from J, leaving 15 bases between them. The CDR3 length is 16 residues. The DNA of the CDR3 is TGCAGCGTTGAACCGGGAGCGGGTTCTTCCTACAATGAGCAGTTCTTC. Translated, it gives CSVEPGAGSSYNEQFF.

The chain employs TRBV4-1 and TRBJ2-7; 12 nucleotides align to TRBD2. Germline V gene sequence: CDR1 MGHRA, CDR2 YSYEKL. The trim removed 4 bases at V and 2 bases at J, leaving 9 bases unmatched. This CDR3 has 17 residues. The DNA of the CDR3 is TGCGCCAGCAGCCCCCAGACTAGCGGGGGAATAGCCTACGAGCAGTACTTC. Translating it yields CASSPQTSGGIAYEQYF.

The chain has TRBV4-2 and TRBJ2-2; D may be TRBD2 (5 bases). The CDR3 consists of 16 residues. Per germline, CDR1 LGHNA and CDR2 YNFKEQ. The V end was cut by 0 bases, the J end by 5 bases, with 13 bases between. Written as DNA, the CDR3 is TGTGCCAGCAGCCAAGAGGCGTCGGGGAAGACCGGGGAGCTGTTTTTT. This sequence encodes CASSQEASGKTGELFF.

The chain combines TRBV6-6 with TRBJ1-2; D remains ambiguous. V was clipped by 5 bases and J by 5 bases, with 3 bases between them. CDR3 size: 10 residues. Germline-derived CDR1 and CDR2 are MNHNY and SVGAGI (reference sequence). CDR3 in DNA: TGTGCCAGCAGTCAGTATGGCTACACCTTC. It yields the protein CASSQYGYTF.

DNA of the CDR3: TGCGCCAGCAGCCAAGATACCCCTGGCCAGGGAAATTCACCCCTCCACTTT. Residues: CASSQDTPGQGNSPLHF. V usage is TRBV4-3 and J usage is TRBJ1-6, with a weak D call TRBD1 (5 bases). This CDR3 has 17 amino acids. Trimming took off 0 bases at V and 7 bases at J, with 16 bases between the two ends. Germline V gene lookup returns CDR1 LGHNA and CDR2 YSLEER.

The chain uses TRBV5-1 and TRBJ2-1; 8 nucleotides align to TRBD1. Per germline, CDR1 SGHRS and CDR2 YFSETQ. Trimming at V came to 3 bases and at J to 6 bases, leaving 8 bases not matched to a gene. CDR3 length: 15 residues. The CDR3 region is CASSSGQGYFNEQFF. The CDR3, as DNA: TGCGCCAGCAGCTCCGGACAGGGCTACTTCAATGAGCAGTTCTTC.

The chain employs TRBV30 and TRBJ2-7; the match to TRBD2 covers 8 bases. In germline, CDR1 is GTSNPN, CDR2 SVGIG (reference sequence). Trimming removed 2 bases from V and 3 bases from J; junction bases left unmatched: 3. The CDR3 has 13 residues. CDR3: CAWSYGGDYEQYF. DNA for the CDR3: TGTGCCTGGAGTTACGGGGGGGACTACGAGCAGTACTTC. The full variable domain, in which reference TRBV30 and TRBJ2-7 provide the parts outside the CDR3, is SQTIHQWPATLVQPVGSPLSLECTVEGTSNPNLYWYRQAAGRGLQLLFYSVGIGQISSEVPQNLSASRPQDRQFILSSKKLLLSDSGFYLCAWSYGGDYEQYFGPGTRLTVT.

This clone was recorded only once. This chain links TRBV6-5 with TRBJ2-1; possible D gene TRBD2, 6 bases. The CDR3 spans 13 residues. Germline CDR1 and CDR2: MNHEY and SVGAGI. V was clipped by 6 bases and J by 7 bases, with 13 bases between them. The CDR3 DNA reads TGTGCCAGCAGCCCCCCGGGGGTGAATGAGCAGTTCTTC. The encoded protein is CASSPPGVNEQFF.

V and J are TRBV6-6 and TRBJ2-7; D gene ambiguous. Germline V gene lookup returns CDR1 MNHNY and CDR2 SVGAGI (reference sequence). The CDR3 sequence is 12 residues long. Trimming removed 2 bases from V and 5 bases from J, with 7 bases in between. The CDR3 loop is CASSYERDEQYF. The CDR3 DNA reads TGTGCCAGCAGTTACGAGCGAGACGAGCAGTACTTC.

In this sample, this clone turned up once. This rearrangement joins TRBV19 to TRBJ2-7, with TRBD1 matching over 7 bases. V lost 9 bases to trimming and J lost 7 bases; unmatched junction nucleotides: 12. CDR1 LNHDA and CDR2 SQIVND come from the germline V gene (reference sequence). This CDR3 comprises 13 residues. The CDR3 region has the DNA TGTGCCAGCTCTTTACGTCTCAGGGGGGAGCAGTACTTC. Residues: CASSLRLRGEQYF.

The chain recombines TRBV29-1 with TRBJ2-2; possibly TRBD1 for D (5 bases). V lost 7 bases and J lost 13, with 16 bases in between. Germline V gene data show CDR1 as SQVTM and CDR2 as ANQGSEA. This CDR3 spans 11 amino acids. Here the CDR3 DNA reads TGCAGCGCTGTGACAGACCGTGGGCTGTTTTTT. It encodes CSAVTDRGLFF.

For the CDR3, the DNA is TGTGCCAGCAGCCGAATACAAGTTGGCACTGAAGCTTTCTTT. This sequence encodes CASSRIQVGTEAFF. The chain recombines TRBV6-6 with TRBJ1-1; D ambiguous. Germline CDR1 and CDR2: MNHNY and SVGAGI (reference sequence). There are 14 residues in the CDR3. The germline V and J ends were trimmed by 6 bases and 4 bases, with 15 bases remaining between them.

V usage is TRBV6-5 and J usage is TRBJ1-6, with 9 bases aligning to TRBD1. CDR1 is MNHEY and CDR2 is SVGAGI in the germline V gene. The CDR3 is 15 amino acids. Trimming at V came to 0 bases and at J to 9 bases, leaving 3 bases not matched to a gene. CDR3: CASSYSWTGASPLHF. The CDR3 nucleotides read TGTGCCAGCAGTTACTCCTGGACAGGGGCTTCACCCCTCCACTTT.

The CDR3 loop reads CASSQTDRENTGELFF. In nucleotides, the CDR3 is TGCGCCAGCAGCCAGACGGACAGGGAGAACACCGGGGAGCTGTTTTTT. The chain has TRBV4-1 and TRBJ2-2, with 8 bases aligning to TRBD1. Germline V CDR1 and CDR2: MGHRA, YSYEKL. The V segment lost 3 bases and the J segment 1 base; nucleotides outside the gene matches: 4. The CDR3 runs 16 residues.

V and J are TRBV12-2 and TRBJ2-7; the table's D call, TRBD2, was not checked against the DNA. TRBV12-2 is a recognized pseudogene. The CDR3 has 15 residues. This CDR3 is CASREKAGKYYEQYF. The CDR3 region has the DNA TGTGCAAGTCGCGAGAAAGCGGGAAAATACTACGAGCAGTACTTC.

The CDR3, as DNA: TGTGCCAGCAGCACGTGGGGGCATGGCTACACCTTC. Its protein is CASSTWGHGYTF. The chain links TRBV2 to TRBJ1-2; a possible D gene is TRBD1 (6 bases). This CDR3 spans 12 amino acids. The V end was cut by 6 bases, the J end by 6 bases, with 11 bases between. CDR1 and CDR2 (germline): SNHLY, FYNNEI.

V gene TRBV4-2 combines with J gene TRBJ1-6; TRBD1 agrees at 9 bases. The CDR3 runs 19 residues. The V segment lost 1 base and the J segment 10 bases; nucleotides outside the gene matches: 17. Germline values: CDR1 LGHNA, CDR2 YNFKEQ. The chain's CDR3 is CASSQGPPGTGLSGSPLHF. As DNA, the CDR3 is TGTGCCAGCAGCCAAGGCCCGCCTGGGACAGGGCTAAGTGGGTCACCCCTCCACTTT.

The chain carries TRBV5-1 and TRBJ2-7; 12 positions agree with TRBD2. This CDR3 region has 16 residues. The junction had 5 bases not matched to a gene; V was cut back by 4 bases and J by 0 bases. CDR1 is SGHRS and CDR2 is YFSETQ in the germline V gene. This CDR3 reads CASSQLAGGSSYEQYF. The CDR3 DNA reads TGCGCCAGCAGCCAACTAGCGGGGGGAAGCTCCTACGAGCAGTACTTC.

The rearrangement joins TRBV5-4 to TRBJ2-5; 13 bases line up with TRBD2. CDR3 length equals 17 residues. CDR1 and CDR2 (germline): SGHNT, YYREEE (reference sequence). Unmatched junction bases numbered 10, after V lost 4 bases and J lost 4 bases. CDR3 loop: CASSPGTTSGRGETQYF. The CDR3 DNA sequence: TGTGCCAGCAGCCCGGGAACTACTAGCGGGAGGGGAGAGACCCAGTACTTC.

The V call is TRBV2, the J call TRBJ2-7; 8 positions match TRBD2. The length of the CDR3 is 16 residues. Germline V gene data show CDR1 as SNHLY and CDR2 as FYNNEI. V shed 7 bases, J shed 2 bases, and the junction held 13 bases outside the gene matches. DNA of the CDR3: TGTGCCAGCAACCCCCTAGGGACTAGGGGTCCCTACGAGCAGTACTTC. This sequence encodes CASNPLGTRGPYEQYF.

CDR3 in DNA: TGTGCCAGCAGCTTACACAGGACAGACAACTATGGCTACACCTTC. It translates to CASSLHRTDNYGYTF. This chain uses TRBV7-2 with TRBJ1-2, with a possible D match to TRBD1 (6 bases). The CDR3 spans 15 residues. Germline CDR1 and CDR2: SGHTA and FQGNSA. The V end was cut by 2 bases, the J end by 2 bases, with 12 bases between.

The chain couples TRBV7-6 to TRBJ2-1; D possibly corresponds to TRBD1 (5 bases). The CDR3 covers 15 residues. V was trimmed by 10 bases and J by 2 bases, leaving 18 bases between them. The germline V gene has CDR1 SGHVS and CDR2 FNYEAQ. As DNA, the CDR3 is TGTGCCACCTTCCCATATAGGGGAACCTACAATGAGCAGTTCTTC. Translated: CATFPYRGTYNEQFF.

The chain couples TRBV4-3 to TRBJ2-7, with 10 bases aligning to TRBD2. The CDR3 runs to 17 residues. Per the germline V gene, CDR1 is LGHNA and CDR2 is YSLEER. Unmatched junction bases numbered 11, after V lost 2 bases and J lost 4 bases. DNA of the CDR3: TGCGCCAGCAGCCAATGGGGGAGCGGGAGGGCTACTTACGAGCAGTACTTC. This gives the protein CASSQWGSGRATYEQYF.

The rearrangement joins TRBV4-3 to TRBJ2-1, with D maybe TRBD1 (7 bases). This CDR3 contains 16 residues. The ends were cut back, 0 bases at V and 4 bases at J, with 13 bases in the middle. Germline-derived CDR1 and CDR2 are LGHNA and YSLEER. CDR3 sequence (DNA): TGCGCCAGCAGCCAAGATATGGGGGGACAGTACAATGAGCAGTTCTTC. Its translation: CASSQDMGGQYNEQFF.

The chain links TRBV5-1 to TRBJ2-7, with TRBD2 identical over 9 bases. After removal of 3 bases from V and 2 bases from J, the junction contained 12 bases not matched to a gene. The CDR3 covers 17 residues. In germline, CDR1 is SGHRS, CDR2 YFSETQ. For the CDR3, the DNA is TGCGCCAGCAGCTATCTAAGCGGGGGGTCCCCCCCCTACGAGCAGTACTTC. Protein sequence: CASSYLSGGSPPYEQYF.

This chain joins TRBV7-9 and TRBJ1-1; D not certain. CDR3 length: 12 amino acids. Between the trimmed V and J ends, which lost 7 bases and 10 bases, there was a span of 16 bases. The germline V gene encodes CDR1 SEHNR and CDR2 FQNEAQ (reference sequence). The CDR3 sequence: CASTYSVGLAFF. The CDR3 region has the DNA TGTGCCAGCACCTACAGTGTTGGCTTAGCTTTCTTT.

V gene TRBV2 combines with J gene TRBJ2-7; tentatively, D is TRBD1 (6 bases). CDR1 and CDR2 (germline): SNHLY, FYNNEI. Trimming stripped 6 bases from V and 2 bases from J, with 11 bases between. The CDR3 runs to 13 residues. CDR3 region: CASRDRQPYEQYF. The CDR3 region has the DNA TGTGCCAGCAGGGACAGACAGCCCTACGAGCAGTACTTC.

The rearrangement uses TRBV6-1 and TRBJ2-1, with 10 bases matching TRBD2. Germline V lookup: CDR1 MNHNS, CDR2 SASEGT. V shed 5 bases and J 2 bases; nucleotides not matched to a gene: 3. CDR3 length: 15 residues. The DNA of the CDR3 is TGTGCCAGCAGTCCCGGGACTAGCGCCTACAATGAGCAGTTCTTC. It yields the protein CASSPGTSAYNEQFF.

The V call is TRBV18, the J call TRBJ2-4; D call uncertain. Trimming took 5 bases from V and 0 from J, leaving 11 bases between them. Germline V gives CDR1 KGHSH, CDR2 LQKENI. The CDR3 is 15 amino acids. Written as DNA, the CDR3 is TGTGCCAGCTCAACCCTACAGTTAGCCAAAAACATTCAGTACTTC. As protein: CASSTLQLAKNIQYF.

The V call is TRBV7-3, the J call TRBJ2-7, with TRBD1 matching 7 bases. V was clipped by 5 bases and J by 5 bases; unmatched bases: 9. Germline CDR1 SGHTA, CDR2 FQGTGA. This CDR3 is 14 amino acids long. This CDR3 reads CASSGRQGYNEQYF. The CDR3 nucleotides are TGTGCCAGCAGCGGCCGACAGGGATACAACGAGCAGTACTTC.

The rearrangement joins TRBV7-9 to TRBJ2-7; no definite D call. The ends were cut back, 5 bases at V and 3 bases at J, with 5 bases in the middle. This CDR3 spans 11 amino acids. In germline, CDR1 is SEHNR, CDR2 FQNEAQ (reference sequence). The CDR3 coding sequence is TGTGCCAGCAGCGACAACTACGAGCAGTACTTC. Its protein product is CASSDNYEQYF.